One and the same sample provided the 15 T cell receptor beta chains below, sequenced in a study of cytomegalovirus exposure and HLA in healthy donors. The PCR made use of 60 Vbeta and 13 Jbeta primers. The repertoire was sequenced with immunoSEQ multiplex PCR; TCRdb's copy has only in-frame clones and lacks some. The table has roughly 130,000 clones, 74% seen once. The sequenced material came from PBMCs. The receptors shown here come from a woman aged 50 to 65 in good health and CMV-seropositive.

The chain joins TRBV2 to TRBJ1-4; D might be TRBD1 (5 bases). Germline V gene lookup returns CDR1 SNHLY and CDR2 FYNNEI. Trimming shortened V by 6 bases and J by 0 bases, and 8 bases separated the two germline ends. CDR3 size: 14 residues. CDR3: CASRPGTTNEKLFF. CDR3 bases: TGTGCCAGCAGGCCAGGGACAACTAATGAAAAACTGTTTTTT.

The rearrangement joins TRBV7-2 to TRBJ1-1; 10 nucleotides line up with TRBD1. V shed 3 bases, J shed 1 base, and the junction held 2 bases outside the gene matches. Per germline, CDR1 SGHTA and CDR2 FQGNSA. The CDR3 is made up of 15 amino acids. The CDR3 coding sequence is TGTGCCAGCAGCTTCAGACAGGGGGCGAACACTGAAGCTTTCTTT. It is translated as CASSFRQGANTEAFF.

The rearrangement joins TRBV5-4 to TRBJ2-7; tentative D call: TRBD2 (7 bases). Germline assignment: CDR1 SGHNT and CDR2 YYREEE (reference sequence). This CDR3 has 15 residues. V lost 2 bases and J lost 6, with 18 bases in between. Written as DNA, the CDR3 is TGTGCCAGCAGCTTTCCGGGGGGCAATTTCCCCGAGCAGTACTTC. Its translation is CASSFPGGNFPEQYF.

The chain links TRBV7-2 to TRBJ1-2; weak D call: TRBD1 (5 bases). Trimming left V 5 bases short and J 4 bases short, with 11 bases between. The CDR3 contains 13 residues. Per the germline V gene, CDR1 is SGHTA and CDR2 is FQGNSA. This CDR3 is CASSRDRSYGYTF. In nucleotides, the CDR3 is TGTGCCAGCAGCAGAGACAGAAGCTATGGCTACACCTTC.

The chain joins TRBV5-1 to TRBJ2-1; weak D call: TRBD2 (7 bases). Trimming pared 4 bases from V and 4 bases from J, leaving 15 bases between. CDR1 SGHRS and CDR2 YFSETQ come from the germline V gene. This CDR3 region has 15 residues. CDR3 nucleotides: TGCGCCAGCAGCCTGTCGGGGGGCGAGTACAATGAGCAGTTCTTC. This translates into CASSLSGGEYNEQFF.

The gene calls are TRBV7-2 and TRBJ1-1, with D possibly being TRBD1 (6 bases). The V and J ends lost 2 bases and 8 bases respectively, with 15 bases between them. The CDR3 covers 14 residues. CDR1 is SGHTA, CDR2 FQGNSA, per germline. CDR3 nucleotide sequence: TGTGCCAGCAGCTTATCACGGGGGGGCCGGGAAGCTTTCTTT. Translated: CASSLSRGGREAFF.

The rearrangement joins TRBV7-6 to TRBJ2-1; D is perhaps TRBD1 (7 bases). Trimming left V 5 bases short and J 8 bases short, with 19 bases between. CDR1 and CDR2 (germline): SGHVS, FNYEAQ. CDR3 size: 15 residues. CDR3 bases: TGTGCCAGCAGCACTACTCCCCCCAGGGGGGATGAGCAGTTCTTC. As protein: CASSTTPPRGDEQFF.

The CDR3 DNA reads as TGTGCCAGCAGCCCCTCGGGACAGTTTAGCTCCTATAATTCACCCCTCCACTTT. It yields the protein CASSPSGQFSSYNSPLHF. The chain recombines TRBV7-9 with TRBJ1-6, with TRBD1 matching 7 bases. Per the germline V gene, CDR1 is SEHNR and CDR2 is FQNEAQ (reference sequence). This CDR3 has 18 amino acids. The V and J ends lost 5 bases and 0 bases, in that order; junction bases with no gene match: 10. Combining the CDR3 with reference TRBV7-9 and TRBJ1-6 gives the whole variable domain DTGVSQNPRHKITKRGQNVTFRCDPISEHNRLYWYRQTLGQGPEFLTYFQNEAQLEKSRLLSDRFSAERPKGSFSTLEIQRTEQGDSAMYLCASSPSGQFSSYNSPLHFGNGTRLTVT.

This clone was detected once. The chain is built from TRBV19 and TRBJ2-7; 7 bases line up with TRBD1. Germline values: CDR1 LNHDA, CDR2 SQIVND (reference sequence). This CDR3 comprises 14 residues. Trimming at V came to 5 bases and at J to 4 bases, leaving 8 bases not matched to a gene. CDR3 DNA sequence: TGTGCCAGTAGTGAACAGGGGCATGAGTACGAGCAGTACTTC. Encoded protein: CASSEQGHEYEQYF. Using reference TRBV19 and TRBJ2-7 for the parts outside the CDR3, the full variable domain is DGGITQSPKYLFRKEGQNVTLSCEQNLNHDAMYWYRQDPGQGLRLIYYSQIVNDFQKGDIAEGYSVSREKKESFPLTVTSAQKNPTAFYLCASSEQGHEYEQYFGPGTRLTVT.

The rearrangement links TRBV7-6 to TRBJ2-7, with a weak D call TRBD2 (7 bases). This CDR3 comprises 14 residues. Germline lookup yields CDR1 SGHVS and CDR2 FNYEAQ. V lost 1 base to trimming and J lost 6 bases, with 13 bases between them. The CDR3 DNA reads TGTGCCAGCAGCTTAGGGGGGGGCGAGGGCGAGCAGTACTTC. As protein: CASSLGGGEGEQYF.

The chain recombines TRBV4-1 with TRBJ1-3, with D possibly being TRBD1 (5 bases). Trimming cost V 0 bases and J 9 bases, with 15 bases left between them. This CDR3 has 15 residues. CDR1 MGHRA and CDR2 YSYEKL come from the germline V gene. The CDR3 loop reads CASSQDRQPEGTIYF. The CDR3 nucleotides are TGCGCCAGCAGCCAAGATAGACAGCCGGAGGGCACCATATATTTT.

This chain joins TRBV7-2 and TRBJ2-5; a weak D match, TRBD1 (6 bases). CDR1 and CDR2 (germline): SGHTA, FQGNSA. The CDR3 length is 12 residues. Trimming cost V 5 bases and J 5 bases, with 9 bases left between them. The DNA for the CDR3 is TGTGCCAGCAGCCCAGACAGGGAGACCCAGTACTTC. Its translation: CASSPDRETQYF. Using reference TRBV7-2 and TRBJ2-5 for the parts outside the CDR3, the full variable domain is GAGVSQSPSNKVTEKGKDVELRCDPISGHTALYWYRQSLGQGLEFLIYFQGNSAPDKSGLPSDRFSAERTGGSVSTLTIQRTQQEDSAVYLCASSPDRETQYFGPGTRLLVL.

This sequence joins TRBV5-6 and TRBJ2-7, with 7 bases aligning to TRBD2. CDR1 and CDR2 from the germline V gene are SGHDT and YYEEEE. Trimming at V came to 0 bases and at J to 3 bases, leaving 3 bases not matched to a gene. This CDR3 contains 14 residues. The CDR3 loop reads CASSLGLAVYEQYF. The DNA for the CDR3 is TGTGCCAGCAGCTTGGGTCTAGCGGTCTACGAGCAGTACTTC.

This clone has just a few counts. V and J are TRBV4-3 and TRBJ1-6, with D uncertain. Trimming shortened V by 4 bases and J by 7 bases, and 11 bases separated the two germline ends. CDR3 length: 14 amino acids. Germline lookup yields CDR1 LGHNA and CDR2 YSLEER. The CDR3 bases are TGCGCCAGCAGCCGGGTAACGGGGAATTCACCCCTCCACTTT. Its protein product is CASSRVTGNSPLHF.

This chain uses TRBV27 with TRBJ1-3, with a tentative D call TRBD1 (5 bases). CDR3 length: 12 residues. Per germline, CDR1 MNHEY and CDR2 SMNVEV (reference sequence). With 8 bases removed from V and 9 bases from J, the gap between germline ends came to 14 bases. In DNA form, the CDR3 reads TGTGCCAGCCGGGGGAATGGTGGCACCATATATTTT. It encodes CASRGNGGTIYF.